The 10 T cell receptor beta chains reported below all come from one sample, sequenced in a study of tumor-infiltrating lymphocytes in primary liver carcinoma. Germline DNA was also extracted, while the blood RNA originated from unsorted whole blood. Using a constant-region primer together with ProtoScript II reverse transcriptase, TCR beta cDNA was made from 450 to 600 ng of total RNA. The TCR beta library was amplified through three nested multiplex PCR rounds in a modified ARM-PCR procedure. TRBV1-TRBV30 forward and Cbeta reverse primers drove the first two approximately 10-cycle rounds. MiXCR, applied by TCRdb to the multiplex PCR reads, yields one record per CDR3 protein. Counted here are around 330,000 distinct CDR3 sequences, 65% occurring once; the ten biggest clones make up roughly 8.9%. Sequencing input: peripheral blood. The origin of the receptors is a middle-aged man with primary liver carcinoma and hepatitis B virus infection.

Comments on this clonotype: At one of its ends the junction is not consistent with the germline gene, which may arise from a read error. The J gene is TRBJ1-2, the V gene TRBV5-1; D call uncertain. CDR1 SGHRS and CDR2 YFSETQ come from the germline V gene. The CDR3 is 12 residues long. The CDR3 DNA reads TGTGCCATCAGCTTAAACTTCTATGGCTACACCTTC. It specifies CAISLNFYGYTF.

The chain has TRBV6-5 and TRBJ2-7; 7 bases are a match to TRBD1. Unmatched junction bases numbered 8, after V lost 2 bases and J lost 7 bases. The CDR3 extends over 14 amino acids. Per germline, CDR1 MNHEY and CDR2 SVGAGI. The CDR3 nucleotides read TGTGCCAGCAGTTACAGGCAGGGGGTGGGTGAGCAGTACTTC. Protein: CASSYRQGVGEQYF.

A note on this clonotype: Just one base apart from a much larger clone, this may be a read error. The chain is built from TRBV6-5 and TRBJ2-2, with TRBD2 matching 15 bases. CDR1 and CDR2 (germline): MNHEY, SVGAGI. This CDR3 is 18 amino acids long. V shed 8 bases, J shed 3 bases, and the junction held 10 bases outside the gene matches. CDR3 amino acids: CASALGTSGRTDTGELFF. For the CDR3, the DNA is TGTGCCAGCGCCCTAGGGACTAGCGGGAGGACGGACACCGGGGAGCTGTTTTTT.

This clonotype was detected only a few times. The V gene is TRBV28, the J gene TRBJ2-1; maybe TRBD1 (6 bases). V was trimmed by 4 bases and J by 2 bases, leaving 12 bases between them. The CDR3 is 15 residues long. Germline values: CDR1 MDHEN, CDR2 SYDVKM. The CDR3 here is CASSSPQGAYNEQFF. CDR3 DNA sequence: TGTGCCAGCAGTTCCCCACAGGGTGCCTACAATGAGCAGTTCTTC.

For this clonotype: With a much larger clone just one base away, this may be a read error. The chain combines TRBV6-1 with TRBJ1-2; tentatively, D is TRBD1 (6 bases). Germline CDR1 MNHNS, CDR2 SASEGT. The CDR3 extends over 15 amino acids. In DNA form, the CDR3 reads TGTGCCAACAGTGAAGCTGGGGGGCGGTTGTATGGCTACACCTTC. Its protein product is CANSEAGGRLYGYTF.

This rearrangement joins TRBV11-3 to TRBJ2-1; 9 nucleotides agree with TRBD2. The CDR3 extends over 17 amino acids. Germline V gene sequence: CDR1 SGHNT, CDR2 YENEEA. Germline trimming cut 5 bases from V and 3 bases from J; bases unmatched to any gene: 11. The CDR3 reads CASSTTRASGVYNEQFF. The CDR3 region has the DNA TGTGCCAGCAGCACAACCCGAGCTAGCGGGGTCTACAATGAGCAGTTCTTC.

Only a few counts were recorded for this clonotype. A read error is possible here, since a much larger clone lies one base away. The gene calls are TRBV6-5 and TRBJ2-5, with D unclear. From germline, CDR1 is MNHEY and CDR2 SVGAGI. The CDR3 sequence is 14 residues long. The ends were cut back, 4 bases at V and 4 bases at J, with 13 bases in the middle. The CDR3, as DNA: TGTGCCAGCAGTTTATCCTCCCCGCGAGAGACCCAGTACTTC. Its translation: CASSLSSPRETQYF.

This clonotype was counted many times. The rearrangement uses TRBV12-3 or TRBV12-4 and TRBJ2-7; D not resolved. There are 13 residues in the CDR3. V dropped 7 bases and J dropped 0 bases, with 10 bases sitting between them. The CDR3 reads CASTTGNSYEQYF. DNA for the CDR3: TGTGCCAGCACCACTGGGAACTCCTACGAGCAGTACTTC.

As for this clonotype: A much larger clone differs from this one at a single base, so this may be a read error. The CDR3 ends on some other residue instead of the conserved phenylalanine or tryptophan, so this is likely a read error. This rearrangement joins TRBV6-6 to TRBJ1-5; 9 nucleotides agree with TRBD1. Germline CDR1 MNHNY, CDR2 SVGAGI (reference sequence). J was trimmed by 5 bases and V by 6 bases; bases with no gene match: 2. CDR3 length: 13 amino acids. The CDR3 DNA reads TGTGCCAGCAGGACAGGGGGGGATCAGCCCCAGCATTCT. It translates to CASRTGGDQPQHS.

About this clonotype: This may be a read error: a much more frequent sequence differs by one nucleotide. The rearrangement uses TRBV29-1 and TRBJ1-1; D is undetermined. There are 13 residues in the CDR3. CDR1 is SQVTM, CDR2 ANQGSEA, per germline. The chain's CDR3 is CSAELSANTEAFF. The CDR3 region has the DNA TGCAGCGCTGAATTATCGGCGAACACTGAAGCTTTCTTT.